Listed below are T cell receptor beta chains from one sample, sequenced in a study of T-cell reconstitution after alpha-beta-depleted transplantation in children. TCRdb re-derived calls from the PCR reads in MiXCR, one entry per CDR3 protein. The sample holds some 640,000 distinct CDR3 sequences; 15% to 20% are singletons and the top ten take over 0.95%. Sequencing used PBMCs from the stem cell graft donor, obtained from the stem cell graft. The receptors originated from a human donor who donated a stem cell graft to a child with acute myeloid leukemia. Both conserved end residues are trimmed from each CDR3. A D gene is named only where the DNA matches it firmly.

v_gene: TRBV12-3/TRBV12-4; j_gene: TRBJ1-1; d_gene: .; CDR3aa: ASSFAAQGTEAF
v_gene: TRBV7-2; j_gene: TRBJ2-7; d_gene: .; CDR3aa: ASSQKGDAEQY
v_gene: TRBV6-5; j_gene: TRBJ1-2; d_gene: TRBD1; CDR3aa: ASSYSGTGHYGYT
v_gene: TRBV12-3/TRBV12-4; j_gene: TRBJ2-5; d_gene: .; CDR3aa: ASSFLREETQY
v_gene: TRBV4-3; j_gene: TRBJ1-6; d_gene: .; CDR3aa: ASRLNPGRLNSPLH
v_gene: TRBV20-1; j_gene: TRBJ2-3; d_gene: .; CDR3aa: SARGPSDTQY
v_gene: TRBV5-6; j_gene: TRBJ1-1; d_gene: .; CDR3aa: ASSLWDNEAF
v_gene: TRBV6-5; j_gene: TRBJ2-2; d_gene: .; CDR3aa: ASSYSLIGANTGELF
v_gene: TRBV12-5; j_gene: TRBJ2-2; d_gene: .; CDR3aa: ASGLRSTGELF
v_gene: TRBV29-1; j_gene: TRBJ2-2; d_gene: .; CDR3aa: SVEGLGGVSNTGELF
v_gene: TRBV6-5; j_gene: TRBJ2-3; d_gene: TRBD2; CDR3aa: ASSYSRLAAGTDTQY
v_gene: TRBV6-5; j_gene: TRBJ1-4; d_gene: TRBD1; CDR3aa: ASSSGQVYDEKLF
v_gene: TRBV27; j_gene: TRBJ2-1; d_gene: .; CDR3aa: ASSLVQASSYNEQF
v_gene: TRBV6-1; j_gene: TRBJ2-6; d_gene: .; CDR3aa: ASRGRVSGANVLT
v_gene: TRBV12-3/TRBV12-4; j_gene: TRBJ1-5; d_gene: .; CDR3aa: ASSSGGVYQPQH
v_gene: TRBV30; j_gene: TRBJ2-7; d_gene: .; CDR3aa: AWSPGSSYEQY
v_gene: TRBV27; j_gene: TRBJ2-3; d_gene: TRBD2; CDR3aa: ASSLSGGWADTQY